This TCR beta chain was captured in a study of PD-1 blockade in classical Hodgkin lymphoma. Profiled with immunoSEQ multiplex PCR; TCRdb holds only in-frame clones, not every one. The sample holds approximately 26,000 clones, 69% seen once. This CDR3 region has 21 residues. CDR1 is SGHRS and CDR2 is YFSETQ in the germline V gene. V trimming: 0 bases; J trimming: 3 bases; junction bases outside the gene matches: 20. Every patient was affected by relapse after autologous stem cell transplantation, while exposure to brentuximab vedotin was not uniform. This receptor was identified in a human donor with classical Hodgkin lymphoma. Sample: peripheral blood mononuclear cells (PBMCs), taken at baseline. The gene calls are TRBV5-1 and TRBJ1-1, with 10 positions matching TRBD1. CDR3 loop: CASSLDGIPGTGASGHTEAFF. Written as DNA, the CDR3 is TGCGCCAGCAGCTTGGACGGAATTCCCGGGACAGGGGCATCAGGGCACACTGAAGCTTTCTTT.